This TCR beta chain was sequenced in a study of control samples from healthy donors and cancer patients. The V gene's germline CDR1 is PRHDT and CDR2 FYEKMQ (reference sequence). Trimming stripped 5 bases from V and 4 bases from J, with 17 bases between. The CDR3 runs to 15 residues. Here immunoSEQ multiplex PCR was the method, and the copy in TCRdb shows in-frame clones only, minus some. The sample contains 98,000 or so clones, about 87% of which appear only once. Material: blood. The chain employs TRBV13 and TRBJ2-5; D remains unclear. The source of this sequence is a woman aged 70 to 79 in good health. The CDR3 spells CASSPATKIRETQYF. The CDR3 DNA is TGTGCCAGCAGCCCGGCCACTAAGATCCGAGAGACCCAGTACTTC.